The 27 T cell receptor beta chains in this list originate from one sample, sequenced in a study of molecular identifiers for immune sequencing clone quantification. TCRdb analysed the PCR reads with MiXCR anew, one entry per CDR3 protein. The table shows 600,000 to 650,000 distinct CDR3 sequences, with about 20% occurring only once. Material: naive CD8+ T cells from blood, with Jurkat cell RNA spiked in. Specified subset: FACS-sorted CD8+CD4-CCR7+CD45RA+ naive T cells. These receptors all stem from a human donor in good health. Some libraries in this study had Jurkat cell RNA spiked in.

The chain joins TRBV21-1 to TRBJ1-6. TRBV21-1 is a known pseudogene. This CDR3 has 17 amino acids. The CDR3 region has the DNA TGTGCCAGCAGCAAAAGCCACCCGGTAGAGAGTAATTCACCCCTCCACTTT. Translation gives CASSKSHPVESNSPLHF.

This clonotype has at least ten counts. The gene calls are TRBV7-9 and TRBJ2-3, with 7 bases aligning to TRBD2. V trimming: 2 bases; J trimming: 3 bases; junction bases outside the gene matches: 5. The germline CDR1 and CDR2 sequences are SEHNR and FQNEAQ (reference sequence). This CDR3 region has 15 residues. CDR3 bases: TGTGCCAGCAGCTTAATGGCGGGGGAGACAGATACGCAGTATTTT. This translates into CASSLMAGETDTQYF.

This clonotype turned up a few times. This sequence joins TRBV30 and TRBJ2-1; TRBD2 matches at 10 bases. Germline V gene data show CDR1 as GTSNPN and CDR2 as SVGIG (reference sequence). This CDR3 is built from 18 residues. V was pared by 2 bases and J by 0 bases, with 10 bases of the junction left unmatched. CDR3 DNA: TGTGCCTGGAGTATTGGGACTAGCGTTACGAGCTCCTACAATGAGCAGTTCTTC. This gives the protein CAWSIGTSVTSSYNEQFF.

Points on this clonotype: Given a much more abundant clone one base away, this may be a read error. CDR3 loop: CASSGVPSSYNSPLHF. CDR3 in DNA: TGTGCCAGCAGTGGGGTGCCAAGCTCCTATAATTCACCCCTCCACTTT. The rearrangement joins TRBV7-9 to TRBJ1-6; D not certain. Trimming took off 6 bases at V and 0 bases at J, with 12 bases between the two ends. CDR3 size: 16 residues. Germline CDR1 SEHNR, CDR2 FQNEAQ (reference sequence).

Comments on this clonotype: A much larger clone differs from this one at a single base, so this may be a read error. The chain has TRBV4-1 and TRBJ1-5; D is possibly TRBD1 (6 bases). Germline V CDR1 and CDR2: MGHRA, YSYEKL. The V gene lost 0 bases and the J gene lost 9 bases, with 15 bases spanning the gap. This CDR3 has 15 amino acids. DNA of the CDR3: TGCGCCAGCAGCCAAGAGGGGGCGCAGAGTCGGCCCCAGCATTTT. Amino acids: CASSQEGAQSRPQHF.

This clonotype was found many times. The gene calls are TRBV5-4 and TRBJ2-1, with D perhaps matching TRBD1 or TRBD2 (5 bases each). This CDR3 is built from 13 residues. Trimming took off 4 bases at V and 5 bases at J, with 10 bases between the two ends. Germline V lookup: CDR1 SGHNT, CDR2 YYREEE (reference sequence). DNA of the CDR3: TGTGCCAGCAGCGGGGACCAGGACAATGAGCAGTTCTTC. Its protein is CASSGDQDNEQFF.

This clonotype appeared many times. The rearrangement uses TRBV18 and TRBJ2-3; no clear D. The germline V and J ends were trimmed by 5 bases and 0 bases, with 12 bases remaining between them. Germline-derived CDR1 and CDR2 are KGHSH and LQKENI. This CDR3 is built from 15 residues. CDR3 nucleotides: TGTGCCAGCTCATTAGTACCTCCTAGCACAGATACGCAGTATTTT. Translated: CASSLVPPSTDTQYF.

This clonotype was seen ten or more times. The chain is built from TRBV9 and TRBJ2-3; 8 positions agree with TRBD2. V lost 4 bases and J lost 2; bases outside the gene matches: 6. CDR1 is SGDLS and CDR2 is YYNGEE in the germline V gene. The CDR3 covers 15 residues. This CDR3 reads CASSSTSGHTDTQYF. The DNA for the CDR3 is TGTGCCAGCAGCTCTACTAGCGGTCACACAGATACGCAGTATTTT.

The CDR3 protein is CASSFPSGGSGNTIYF. CDR3 nucleotides: TGTGCCAGCAGCTTCCCCTCAGGGGGCTCTGGAAACACCATATATTTT. The rearrangement uses TRBV7-9 and TRBJ1-3, with 7 bases fitting TRBD1. In germline, CDR1 is SEHNR, CDR2 FQNEAQ (reference sequence). The CDR3 extends over 16 amino acids. V shed 3 bases, J shed 0 bases, and the junction held 5 bases outside the gene matches.

This clonotype was counted once. No conserved phenylalanine or tryptophan is present at the end of the CDR3, so a read error is the likely explanation. J is TRBJ2-4 and V is TRBV3-1; TRBD2 aligns across 7 bases. Unmatched junction bases numbered 6, after V lost 1 base and J lost 0 bases. Germline V gives CDR1 LGHDT, CDR2 YNNKEL (reference sequence). CDR3 length: 17 amino acids. The CDR3 DNA reads TGTGCCAGCAGCCAAGTGGGGGAGGGATTAGCCAAAAACATTCAGTACTCC. Translated, it gives CASSQVGEGLAKNIQYS.

This sequence joins TRBV7-9 and TRBJ1-4; 7 bases are shared with TRBD1. The germline gives CDR1 SEHNR, CDR2 FQNEAQ (reference sequence). With 5 bases clipped from V and 7 bases from J, the junction kept 10 bases outside the gene matches. This CDR3 spans 15 amino acids. The CDR3 coding sequence is TGTGCCAGCAGCACCGGAGACAGGGATTTTGAAAAACTGTTTTTT. Protein product: CASSTGDRDFEKLFF.

This clonotype was counted ten times or more. V gene TRBV29-1 combines with J gene TRBJ1-1; no clear D gene. The germline gives CDR1 SQVTM, CDR2 ANQGSEA. The CDR3 is 11 amino acids. Trimming left V 7 bases short and J 3 bases short, with 9 bases between. The CDR3, as DNA: TGCAGCGCCACAGTGGACACTGAAGCTTTCTTT. Its translation: CSATVDTEAFF.

This clonotype occurred once. This chain uses TRBV4-1 with TRBJ1-1; D unresolved. This CDR3 is built from 13 residues. The V end lost 7 bases, the J end lost 4 bases, and 13 bases lay between the germline ends. Germline lookup yields CDR1 MGHRA and CDR2 YSYEKL. The CDR3 DNA sequence: TGCGCCAGCACAAGCGGAGCAAGCACTGAAGCTTTCTTT. Residues: CASTSGASTEAFF.

This clonotype was picked up many times. This chain links TRBV4-3 with TRBJ2-3; D might be TRBD2 (5 bases). CDR3 size: 16 residues. Germline loops: CDR1 LGHNA, CDR2 YSLEER. The ends were cut back, 1 base at V and 0 bases at J, with 11 bases in the middle. The CDR3 coding sequence is TGCGCCAGCAGCCAAGCTTTGGCGGGTAGCACAGATACGCAGTATTTT. It codes for CASSQALAGSTDTQYF.

This clonotype appeared many times. This chain connects TRBV20-1 to TRBJ1-4; perhaps TRBD1 as D (6 bases). The CDR3 sequence is 12 residues long. Germline CDR1 reads DFQATT; CDR2 reads SNEGSKA (reference sequence). CDR3 in amino acids: CTWGPEDEKLFF. In DNA, the CDR3 is TGCACCTGGGGGCCGGAAGATGAAAAACTGTTTTTT.

The sample holds many counts of this clonotype. The J gene is TRBJ1-5, the V gene TRBV4-3; D is undetermined. Looked up from germline, CDR1 is LGHNA and CDR2 is YSLEER. Trimming removed 0 bases at V and 1 base at J, with 4 bases between. This CDR3 contains 14 residues. The CDR3 DNA reads as TGCGCCAGCAGCCAAGATTTGAGCAATCAGCCCCAGCATTTT. Translated, it gives CASSQDLSNQPQHF.

A word on this clonotype: Possible read error: a much larger clone is one base away. As the CDR3 is not closed by the conserved phenylalanine or tryptophan, this likely results from a read error. The chain joins TRBV11-2 to TRBJ2-3; D unclear. CDR3 size: 14 residues. In germline, CDR1 is SGHAT, CDR2 FQNNGV. The ends were cut back, 3 bases at V and 5 bases at J, with 12 bases in the middle. The CDR3 loop is CASSFPLIEDTQYL. The CDR3 nucleotides are TGTGCCAGCAGCTTTCCGCTAATTGAAGATACGCAGTATCTT.

This clonotype was detected ten times or more. CDR3: CASSRLAGGISAGELFF. The CDR3 DNA sequence: TGTGCCAGCAGTCGACTAGCGGGAGGGATCTCCGCCGGGGAGCTGTTTTTT. The V call is TRBV6-5, the J call TRBJ2-2; 14 bases agree with TRBD2. The ends lost 5 bases at V and 6 bases at J; junction bases unmatched: 8. Germline V gene lookup returns CDR1 MNHEY and CDR2 SVGAGI. This CDR3 is 17 amino acids long.

At least ten counts were recorded for this clonotype. This chain uses TRBV19 with TRBJ2-6; no reliable D call. The V gene lost 2 bases and the J gene lost 4 bases, with 9 bases spanning the gap. The CDR3 spans 15 residues. Germline V lookup: CDR1 LNHDA, CDR2 SQIVND (reference sequence). The CDR3 DNA follows: TGTGCCAGTAGTATACTGGGGATAGGGGCCAACGTCCTGACTTTC. This sequence encodes CASSILGIGANVLTF.

This clonotype came up many times. The V gene is TRBV7-2, the J gene TRBJ2-3; 11 bases align to TRBD2. There are 15 residues in the CDR3. Per the germline V gene, CDR1 is SGHTA and CDR2 is FQGNSA. With V trimmed by 4 bases and J by 5 bases, 5 bases remained unmatched. CDR3 sequence reads: CASSSQLAGVDTQYF. For the CDR3, the DNA is TGTGCCAGCAGCTCCCAACTAGCGGGAGTAGATACGCAGTATTTT. The full variable domain, completed using reference TRBV7-2 and TRBJ2-3, is GAGVSQSPSNKVTEKGKDVELRCDPISGHTALYWYRQSLGQGLEFLIYFQGNSAPDKSGLPSDRFSAERTGGSVSTLTIQRTQQEDSAVYLCASSSQLAGVDTQYFGPGTRLTVL.

The chain joins TRBV4-1 to TRBJ2-1; 11 bases map to TRBD1. J lost 6 bases, V lost 1 base, and 5 bases had no gene match. The CDR3 runs 16 residues. Looked up from germline, CDR1 is MGHRA and CDR2 is YSYEKL. CDR3 protein: CASSQAGTGGSNEQFF. The CDR3 bases are TGCGCCAGCAGCCAAGCTGGGACAGGGGGAAGCAATGAGCAGTTCTTC.

V usage is TRBV16 and J usage is TRBJ2-1; 10 nucleotides line up with TRBD1. Germline CDR1 KGHSY, CDR2 FQNENV. V trimming: 0 bases; J trimming: 5 bases; junction bases outside the gene matches: 4. This CDR3 has 16 amino acids. CDR3 sequence: CASSQSGQGGHNEQFF. The CDR3 coding sequence is TGTGCCAGCAGCCAATCAGGACAGGGGGGCCACAATGAGCAGTTCTTC.

This clonotype was recorded at least ten times. The rearrangement uses TRBV7-9 and TRBJ2-1; D ambiguous. Germline V gives CDR1 SEHNR, CDR2 FQNEAQ (reference sequence). There are 12 residues in the CDR3. Deletions cut 1 base from V and 7 bases from J, with 5 bases between. CDR3 region: CASSLVVNEQFF. Here the CDR3 DNA reads TGTGCCAGCAGCTTAGTTGTGAATGAGCAGTTCTTC.

In this sample, this clonotype turned up a few times. The chain recombines TRBV27 with TRBJ1-1, with D uncertain. The CDR3 is made up of 12 amino acids. Germline V gene lookup returns CDR1 MNHEY and CDR2 SMNVEV (reference sequence). V lost 2 bases and J lost 8, with 9 bases in between. The CDR3 sequence: CASSLKGSEAFF. In DNA form, the CDR3 reads TGTGCCAGCAGTTTAAAGGGATCCGAAGCTTTCTTT.

This clonotype was recorded at least ten times. The CDR3 is CASSLGAGGPNLEFF. CDR3 DNA: TGTGCCAGCAGCCTTGGAGCGGGGGGGCCTAACCTTGAGTTCTTC. The V and J genes are TRBV7-8 and TRBJ2-1; 10 bases map to TRBD2. Trimming cost V 5 bases and J 14 bases; bases outside gene matches: 15. The CDR3 sequence is 15 residues long. Germline V gene data show CDR1 as SGHVS and CDR2 as FQNEAQ.

The V and J genes are TRBV20-1 and TRBJ2-7; D not resolved. Germline CDR1 is DFQATT and CDR2 is SNEGSKA (reference sequence). Trimming pared 0 bases from V and 2 bases from J, leaving 14 bases between. This CDR3 region has 15 residues. CDR3 amino acids: CSAREGLEFPYEQYF. Written as DNA, the CDR3 is TGCAGTGCTAGAGAGGGTTTGGAGTTTCCCTACGAGCAGTACTTC.

At least ten counts were recorded for this clonotype. The V and J genes are TRBV28 and TRBJ2-3; D uncertain. Between the trimmed V and J ends, which lost 6 bases and 0 bases, there was a span of 16 bases. Germline V lookup: CDR1 MDHEN, CDR2 SYDVKM. There are 16 residues in the CDR3. In DNA, the CDR3 is TGTGCCAGCAGCCTATACGGATCGACTAGCACAGATACGCAGTATTTT. It codes for CASSLYGSTSTDTQYF.